The following is a TCR beta chain sequence with its context. TCRdb's copy holds only in-frame clones and misses some; the assay was immunoSEQ multiplex PCR. The sample contains approximately 280,000 clones, around 85% of which appear only once. The source of the sample is a study of blood T cell repertoires in COVID-19. This CDR3 contains 17 residues. Germline CDR1 reads MDHEN; CDR2 reads SYDVKM. Trimming cost V 5 bases and J 8 bases; bases outside gene matches: 13. The Seattle patients, enrolled during active infection, were followed longitudinally. This chain connects TRBV28 to TRBJ2-1; 12 bases align to TRBD2. This receptor was obtained from a human donor with COVID-19, enrolled during active disease. The donor label of this sample is uncertain. Material: peripheral blood. The CDR3 nucleotides are TGTGCCAGCAGTCTGAGACTAGCGGGAGATTTAGCGGATGAGCAGTTCTTC. This codes for CASSLRLAGDLADEQFF. Variable domain in full (rest from reference TRBV28 and TRBJ2-1): DVKVTQSSRYLVKRTGEKVFLECVQDMDHENMFWYRQDPGLGLRLIYFSYDVKMKEKGDIPEGYSVSREKKERFSLILESASTNQTSMYLCASSLRLAGDLADEQFFGPGTRLTVL.